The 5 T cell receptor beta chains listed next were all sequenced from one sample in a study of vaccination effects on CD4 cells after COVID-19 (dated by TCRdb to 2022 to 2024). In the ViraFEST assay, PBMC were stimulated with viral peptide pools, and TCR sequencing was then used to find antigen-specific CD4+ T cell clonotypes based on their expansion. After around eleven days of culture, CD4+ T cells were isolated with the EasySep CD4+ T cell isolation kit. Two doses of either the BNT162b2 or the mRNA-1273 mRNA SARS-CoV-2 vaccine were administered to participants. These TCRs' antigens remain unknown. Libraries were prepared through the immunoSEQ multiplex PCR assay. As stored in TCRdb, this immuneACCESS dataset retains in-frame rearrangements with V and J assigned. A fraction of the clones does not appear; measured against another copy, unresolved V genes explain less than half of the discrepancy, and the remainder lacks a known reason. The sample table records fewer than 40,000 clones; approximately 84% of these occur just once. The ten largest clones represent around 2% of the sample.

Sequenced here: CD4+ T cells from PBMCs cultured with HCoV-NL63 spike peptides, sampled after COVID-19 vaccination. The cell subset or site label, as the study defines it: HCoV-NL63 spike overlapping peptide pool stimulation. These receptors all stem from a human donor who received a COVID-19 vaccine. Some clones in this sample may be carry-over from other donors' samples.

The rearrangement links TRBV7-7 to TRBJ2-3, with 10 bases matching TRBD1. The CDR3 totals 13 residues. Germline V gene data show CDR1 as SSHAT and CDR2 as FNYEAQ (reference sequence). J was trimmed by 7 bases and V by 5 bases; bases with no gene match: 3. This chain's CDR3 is CASSPDRGNTQYF. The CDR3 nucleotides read TGTGCCAGCAGCCCGGACAGGGGGAATACGCAGTATTTT.

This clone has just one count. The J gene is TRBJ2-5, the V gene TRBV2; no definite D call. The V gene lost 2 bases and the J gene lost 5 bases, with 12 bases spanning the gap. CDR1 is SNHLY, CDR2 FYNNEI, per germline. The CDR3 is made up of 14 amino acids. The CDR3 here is CASSEYVGIETQYF. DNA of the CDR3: TGTGCCAGCAGTGAATACGTAGGTATTGAGACCCAGTACTTC.

CDR3 loop: CASSLGTSFADQETQYF. In DNA form, the CDR3 reads TGTGCCAGCAGCTTAGGGACTAGCTTCGCCGACCAAGAGACCCAGTACTTC. V and J are TRBV7-9 and TRBJ2-5, with 8 bases aligning to TRBD2. The germline CDR1 and CDR2 sequences are SEHNR and FQNEAQ (reference sequence). J lost 0 bases, V lost 1 base, and 7 bases had no gene match. The CDR3 has 17 amino acids.

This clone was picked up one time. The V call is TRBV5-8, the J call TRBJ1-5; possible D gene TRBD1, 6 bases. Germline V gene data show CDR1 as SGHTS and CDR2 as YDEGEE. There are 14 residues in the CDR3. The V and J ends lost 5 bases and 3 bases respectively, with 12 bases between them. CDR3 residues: CASSADRTNQPQHF. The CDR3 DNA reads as TGTGCCAGCAGTGCGGACAGAACCAATCAGCCCCAGCATTTT.

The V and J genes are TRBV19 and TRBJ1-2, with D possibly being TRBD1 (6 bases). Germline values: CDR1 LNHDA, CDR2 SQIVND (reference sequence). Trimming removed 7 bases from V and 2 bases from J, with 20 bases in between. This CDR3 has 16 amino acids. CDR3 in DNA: TGTGCCAGTACCGTCGTTGGGGGCGGAGGAAACTATGGCTACACCTTC. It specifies CASTVVGGGGNYGYTF.